This TCR beta chain was identified during a study of T-cell reconstitution after alpha-beta-depleted transplantation in children. Study results and caveats: Certain patients had high TCRbeta diversity at day 60, and it came from recipient T cells and thymic progenitors that survived. In patients about two months after transplant, alpha-beta T cells reportedly arose from several hundred expanded graft clones. The main origin of T-cell counts and diversity one year after transplant was newly produced T cells.

A word on this clonotype: Its antigen is unknown.

Between the trimmed V and J ends, which lost 1 base and 2 bases, there was a span of 8 bases. The CDR3 contains 14 residues. The germline V gene has CDR1 MGHRA and CDR2 YSYEKL. The TCRbeta library was prepared with unique molecular identifiers. Via MiXCR, TCRdb re-called the PCR reads, giving one row per CDR3 protein. The sample lists roughly 420,000 distinct CDR3 sequences, around 16% occurring once. The receptor comes from a boy under two years old who had a stem cell transplant for Wiskott-Aldrich syndrome, so the T cells may come from the graft donor. This specimen consisted of PBMCs, mostly from graft donor cells, obtained 360 days after TCRalphabeta/CD19-depleted stem cell transplant. The chain employs TRBV4-1 and TRBJ2-5; D is unclear. The CDR3 protein is CASSQVGSQETQYF. The DNA for the CDR3 is TGCGCCAGCAGCCAAGTGGGATCTCAAGAGACCCAGTACTTC.